The 24 T cell receptor beta chains in this list originate from one sample, sequenced in a study of T-cell reconstitution after alpha-beta-depleted transplantation in children. A library of TCRbeta sequences, prepared with unique molecular identifiers, was generated. In TCRdb, the PCR reads were re-called with MiXCR into one record per CDR3 protein. The data hold fewer than 550,000 distinct CDR3 sequences, with roughly an eighth observed a single time. Sequenced here: PBMCs, mostly from graft donor cells, sampled 180 days after TCRalphabeta/CD19-depleted stem cell transplant. These receptors all come from a female patient aged 2-10 years who had a stem cell transplant for aplastic anemia, so the T cells may come from the graft donor.

This clonotype occurred a few times. Sequence at one end of the junction differs from germline and may be a read error. V gene TRBV18 combines with J gene TRBJ2-2, with 12 bases aligning to TRBD2. CDR3 length: 16 residues. Germline assignment: CDR1 KGHSH and CDR2 LQKENI. CDR3 bases: TGTGCCAGCTCAACACCGGGACTAGCGGGCACCGGGGAGCTGTTTTTT. Its protein is CASSTPGLAGTGELFF.

This clonotype was counted many times. The chain links TRBV12-3 or TRBV12-4 to TRBJ2-7; the match to TRBD2 covers 8 bases. The CDR3 covers 15 residues. Trimming removed 1 base from V and 6 bases from J; junction bases left unmatched: 8. CDR3 sequence (DNA): TGTGCCAGCAGTTTAGGGGGGACTAGTCGGGGCGAGCAGTACTTC. Translated: CASSLGGTSRGEQYF.

In its sample, this clonotype was seen a few times. CDR3: CSARVSYGLAGGTGETQYF. The CDR3 DNA reads as TGCAGTGCTAGAGTTTCCTATGGACTAGCGGGAGGGACGGGAGAGACCCAGTACTTC. The V and J genes are TRBV20-1 and TRBJ2-5, with 15 bases that match TRBD2. Germline lookup yields CDR1 DFQATT and CDR2 SNEGSKA (reference sequence). The V segment lost 1 base and the J segment 4 bases; nucleotides outside the gene matches: 13. This CDR3 region has 19 residues.

The table lists this clonotype with a few counts. The chain is built from TRBV6-1 and TRBJ1-4, with TRBD1 as a possible D gene (6 bases). This CDR3 has 15 residues. Germline values: CDR1 MNHNS, CDR2 SASEGT. V lost 6 bases to trimming and J lost 0 bases, with 11 bases between them. The CDR3 DNA follows: TGTGCCAGCAGACTTAGGACAGCAACTAATGAAAAACTGTTTTTT. This sequence encodes CASRLRTATNEKLFF.

This clonotype showed up just a few times. This sequence joins TRBV6-2 or TRBV6-3 and TRBJ2-7, with D possibly being TRBD2 (6 bases). The germline CDR1 and CDR2 sequences are MNHEY and SVGEGT. The CDR3 consists of 17 residues. Trimming removed 3 bases from V and 2 bases from J, with 20 bases in between. This CDR3 reads CASSYIGRGSPAYEQYV. In nucleotides, the CDR3 is TGTGCCAGCAGTTATATCGGCCGGGGGTCGCCGGCCTACGAGCAGTACGTC.

This clonotype has just a few counts. The V gene is TRBV6-2 or TRBV6-3, the J gene TRBJ2-7; D is perhaps TRBD1 (5 bases). From germline, CDR1 is MNHEY and CDR2 SVGEGT. V was trimmed by 6 bases and J by 3 bases, leaving 12 bases between them. CDR3 size: 13 residues. The CDR3 DNA reads as TGTGCCAGCAGGGGGCATTCCCACTACGAGCAGTACTTC. Its protein is CASRGHSHYEQYF.

This clonotype was detected a few times. This rearrangement joins TRBV5-1 to TRBJ2-7; D remains unclear. The CDR3 sequence is 9 residues long. The germline gives CDR1 SGHRS, CDR2 YFSETQ. The V gene lost 9 bases and the J gene lost 6 bases, with 7 bases spanning the gap. The CDR3 nucleotides are TGCGCCAACAGAGTCGAGCAGTACTTC. It yields the protein CANRVEQYF.

The chain has TRBV6-5 and TRBJ1-2, with D tentatively TRBD1 (5 bases). This CDR3 has 14 amino acids. Germline V gene sequence: CDR1 MNHEY, CDR2 SVGAGI. Trimming shortened V by 0 bases and J by 7 bases, and 12 bases separated the two germline ends. The CDR3 DNA reads as TGTGCCAGCAGTTACTCCCCAGGGATGCGTGGCTACACCTTC. Its protein is CASSYSPGMRGYTF.

DNA for the CDR3: TGTGCCAGCAGCAAGGGACCGGCCGACGCGCAGTACTTC. It is translated as CASSKGPADAQYF. The V call is TRBV7-6, the J call TRBJ2-7; D may be TRBD1 or TRBD2 (5 bases each). The CDR3 runs to 13 residues. Trimming left V 5 bases short and J 9 bases short, with 17 bases between. The germline V gene encodes CDR1 SGHVS and CDR2 FNYEAQ. Variable domain in full (rest from reference TRBV7-6 and TRBJ2-7): GAGVSQSPRYKVTKRGQDVALRCDPISGHVSLYWYRQALGQGPEFLTYFNYEAQQDKSGLPNDRFSAERPEGSISTLTIQRTEQRDSAMYRCASSKGPADAQYFGPGTRLTVT.

This clonotype showed up just once. DNA for the CDR3: TGTGCCAGTAGTATTCGTCGGACAGGAAGCGAGCAGTACTTC. Protein sequence: CASSIRRTGSEQYF. The chain is built from TRBV19 and TRBJ2-7, with TRBD1 matching 7 bases. Per the germline V gene, CDR1 is LNHDA and CDR2 is SQIVND (reference sequence). The CDR3 has 14 amino acids. V was pared by 3 bases and J by 6 bases, with 8 bases of the junction left unmatched. Full variable domain (outside the CDR3, taken from reference TRBV19 and TRBJ2-7): DGGITQSPKYLFRKEGQNVTLSCEQNLNHDAMYWYRQDPGQGLRLIYYSQIVNDFQKGDIAEGYSVSREKKESFPLTVTSAQKNPTAFYLCASSIRRTGSEQYFGPGTRLTVT.

The chain uses TRBV12-3 or TRBV12-4 and TRBJ1-5; D not resolved. The V end was cut by 6 bases, the J end by 2 bases, with 14 bases between. This CDR3 is 15 amino acids long. The CDR3 DNA is TGTGCCAGCAGCCCAGACACATCAGGCAATCAGCCCCAGCATTTT. Residues: CASSPDTSGNQPQHF.

The chain joins TRBV15 to TRBJ1-4; D gene uncertain. The CDR3 covers 17 residues. The germline V and J ends were trimmed by 5 bases and 0 bases, with 16 bases remaining between them. The germline V gene has CDR1 LNHNV and CDR2 YYDKDF (reference sequence). CDR3 in amino acids: CATSRRVGSATNEKLFF. CDR3 nucleotide sequence: TGTGCCACCAGCCGACGGGTGGGTTCGGCAACTAATGAAAAACTGTTTTTT.

The rearrangement links TRBV12-3 or TRBV12-4 to TRBJ2-1, with D unclear. This CDR3 is 12 amino acids long. V was clipped by 7 bases and J by 6 bases, with 10 bases between them. The CDR3 loop reads CASNIDGNEQFF. For the CDR3, the DNA is TGTGCCAGCAACATCGACGGCAATGAGCAGTTCTTC.

There are a few counts of this clonotype. The V gene is TRBV6-5, the J gene TRBJ2-5; no firm D call. Per the germline V gene, CDR1 is MNHEY and CDR2 is SVGAGI. Trimming stripped 0 bases from V and 2 bases from J, with 7 bases between. The CDR3 consists of 14 residues. CDR3 nucleotides: TGTGCCAGCAGTTACTCTCGGGCTCAAGAGACCCAGTACTTC. It codes for CASSYSRAQETQYF.

This clonotype was detected only a few times. The chain employs TRBV11-2 and TRBJ2-2; TRBD1 might be the D (6 bases). This CDR3 comprises 18 residues. Trimming stripped 3 bases from V and 0 bases from J, with 17 bases between. Germline V CDR1 and CDR2: SGHAT, FQNNGV. In DNA, the CDR3 is TGTGCCAGCAGCTTTAGATGGGGGACAACCGCGAACACCGGGGAGCTGTTTTTT. Amino acid sequence: CASSFRWGTTANTGELFF.

This chain links TRBV11-2 with TRBJ2-7; the D gene is possibly TRBD2 (5 bases). This CDR3 spans 14 amino acids. Germline assignment: CDR1 SGHAT and CDR2 FQNNGV. The V and J ends lost 3 bases and 1 base respectively, with 10 bases between them. The CDR3 nucleotides read TGTGCCAGCAGCTTCACAACGGGATCCTACGAGCAGTACGTC. Its translation is CASSFTTGSYEQYV.

The gene calls are TRBV7-7 and TRBJ1-1; unclear D gene. Germline V CDR1 and CDR2: SSHAT, FNYEAQ (reference sequence). With 5 bases removed from V and 2 bases from J, the gap between germline ends came to 21 bases. The CDR3 totals 17 residues. CDR3 coding DNA: TGTGCCAGCAGCCCATTAGTTGGTACGCGTAGCAACACTGAAGCTTTCTTT. Translated: CASSPLVGTRSNTEAFF.

This chain joins TRBV7-9 and TRBJ2-7; the D gene is possibly TRBD1 (5 bases). The V end lost 5 bases, the J end lost 5 bases, and 16 bases lay between the germline ends. The CDR3 contains 14 residues. Germline CDR1 SEHNR, CDR2 FQNEAQ (reference sequence). The CDR3 DNA sequence: TGTGCCAGCAGCCCCAGGGATCTGAGCAACGAGCAGTACTTC. This translates into CASSPRDLSNEQYF.

This chain's CDR3 is CASSLSRGPLIEQYF. The CDR3 nucleotides are TGTGCCAGCAGCTTATCCCGAGGGCCCCTGATCGAGCAGTACTTC. The chain recombines TRBV7-2 with TRBJ2-7; possibly TRBD2 for D (5 bases). Germline-derived CDR1 and CDR2 are SGHTA and FQGNSA. CDR3 size: 15 residues. V gave up 2 bases and J gave up 6 bases, with 17 bases separating them.

This chain joins TRBV28 and TRBJ1-5; tentative D call: TRBD1 (6 bases). The CDR3 loop spans 14 amino acids. V was pared by 3 bases and J by 16 bases, with 22 bases between. Germline CDR1 MDHEN, CDR2 SYDVKM. Written as DNA, the CDR3 is TGTGCCAGCAGTTTCTTTCTTTGGGACATGATTTTCCATTTT. Translating it yields CASSFFLWDMIFHF.

This clonotype was detected many times. The chain links TRBV6-1 to TRBJ1-5, with 9 bases fitting TRBD1. The CDR3 spans 15 residues. J lost 6 bases, V lost 6 bases, and 9 bases had no gene match. Germline V lookup: CDR1 MNHNS, CDR2 SASEGT. CDR3 residues: CASSLTGGTGQPQHF. The CDR3 nucleotides are TGTGCCAGCAGCCTTACAGGGGGCACCGGTCAGCCCCAGCATTTT.

The chain links TRBV6-2 or TRBV6-3 to TRBJ2-1; 15 bases align to TRBD2. J gave up 2 bases and V 6 bases, and 8 bases lay outside the gene matches. The CDR3 runs to 18 residues. Per the germline V gene, CDR1 is MNHEY and CDR2 is SVGEGT. CDR3 sequence (DNA): TGTGCCAGCAGCTACCTCGGACTAGCGGGAGGGACCTACAATGAGCAGTTCTTC. Its protein is CASSYLGLAGGTYNEQFF.

Comment on this clonotype: At one end the junction does not follow the germline gene, possibly because of a read error. The V gene is TRBV3-1, the J gene TRBJ2-7; TRBD2 agrees at 11 bases. Germline V gives CDR1 LGHDT, CDR2 YNNKEL (reference sequence). The CDR3 spans 17 residues. This CDR3 is CATSQIRSGRGIYEQYF. CDR3 DNA: TGTGCCACCAGCCAAATACGTAGCGGGAGGGGGATCTACGAGCAGTACTTC.

V gene TRBV5-5 combines with J gene TRBJ1-5, with 7 bases lining up with TRBD1. The CDR3 runs to 16 residues. CDR1 is SGHKS and CDR2 is YYEKEE in the germline V gene (reference sequence). Trimming at V came to 4 bases and at J to 2 bases, leaving 9 bases not matched to a gene. This CDR3 is CASSPGDRLRNQPQHF. CDR3 bases: TGTGCCAGCAGCCCGGGGGACAGATTACGCAATCAGCCCCAGCATTTT.